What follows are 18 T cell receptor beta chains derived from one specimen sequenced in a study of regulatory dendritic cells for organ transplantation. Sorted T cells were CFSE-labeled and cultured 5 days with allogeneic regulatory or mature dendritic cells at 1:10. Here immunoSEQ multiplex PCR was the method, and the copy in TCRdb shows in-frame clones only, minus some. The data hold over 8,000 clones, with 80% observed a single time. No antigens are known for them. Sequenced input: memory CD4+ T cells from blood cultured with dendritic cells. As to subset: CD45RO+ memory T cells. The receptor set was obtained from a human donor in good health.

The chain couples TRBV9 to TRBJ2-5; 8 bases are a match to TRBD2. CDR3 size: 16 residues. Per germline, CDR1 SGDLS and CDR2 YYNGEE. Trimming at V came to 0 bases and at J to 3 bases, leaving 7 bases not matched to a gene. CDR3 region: CASSVGSRGGEETQYF. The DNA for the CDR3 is TGTGCCAGCAGCGTAGGCAGCCGGGGGGGTGAAGAGACCCAGTACTTC.

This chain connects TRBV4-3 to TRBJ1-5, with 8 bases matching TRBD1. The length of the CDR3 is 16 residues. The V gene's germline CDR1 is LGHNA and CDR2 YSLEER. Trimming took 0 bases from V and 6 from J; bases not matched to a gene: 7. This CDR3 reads CASSQDFQGAGQPQHF. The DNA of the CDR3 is TGCGCCAGCAGCCAAGATTTCCAGGGGGCTGGTCAGCCCCAGCATTTT.

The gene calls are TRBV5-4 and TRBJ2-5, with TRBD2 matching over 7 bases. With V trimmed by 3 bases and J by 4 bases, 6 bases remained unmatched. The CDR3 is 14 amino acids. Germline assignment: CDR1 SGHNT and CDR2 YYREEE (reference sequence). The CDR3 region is CASSSPSGTETQYF. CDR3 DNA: TGTGCCAGCAGCTCTCCCAGCGGGACAGAGACCCAGTACTTC.

In DNA, the CDR3 is TGCGCCAGCAGCTCTGGACTCATAAGCTCCTACGAGCAGTACTTC. Translating it yields CASSSGLISSYEQYF. V and J are TRBV5-1 and TRBJ2-7; D might be TRBD2 (5 bases). Germline CDR1 reads SGHRS; CDR2 reads YFSETQ. The CDR3 is 15 residues long. V dropped 3 bases and J dropped 0 bases, with 13 bases sitting between them. Filled out from reference TRBV5-1 and TRBJ2-7, the complete variable domain reads KAGVTQTPRYLIKTRGQQVTLSCSPISGHRSVSWYQQTPGQGLQFLFEYFSETQRNKGNFPGRFSGRQFSNSRSEMNVSTLELGDSALYLCASSSGLISSYEQYFGPGTRLTVT.

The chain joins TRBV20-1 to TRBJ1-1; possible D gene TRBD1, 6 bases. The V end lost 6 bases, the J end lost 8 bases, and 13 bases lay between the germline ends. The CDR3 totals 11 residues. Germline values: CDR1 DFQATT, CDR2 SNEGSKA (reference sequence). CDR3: CSAWDIEEAFF. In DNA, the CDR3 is TGCAGTGCGTGGGACATCGAGGAAGCTTTCTTT.

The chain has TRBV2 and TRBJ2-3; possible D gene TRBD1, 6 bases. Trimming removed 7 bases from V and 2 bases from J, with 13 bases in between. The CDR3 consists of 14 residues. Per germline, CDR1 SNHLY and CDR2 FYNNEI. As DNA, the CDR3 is TGTGCCAGCACTTGGACAGCAAACACAGATACGCAGTATTTT. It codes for CASTWTANTDTQYF.

CDR3 protein: CASSPPARTSGLNTGELFF. The CDR3 DNA follows: TGTGCCAGCAGCCCCCCCGCCCGGACTAGCGGCTTGAACACCGGGGAGCTGTTTTTT. The V call is TRBV7-2, the J call TRBJ2-2; 10 nucleotides agree with TRBD2. The CDR3 is 19 amino acids. Germline V lookup: CDR1 SGHTA, CDR2 FQGNSA. After removal of 5 bases from V and 1 base from J, the junction contained 13 bases not matched to a gene.

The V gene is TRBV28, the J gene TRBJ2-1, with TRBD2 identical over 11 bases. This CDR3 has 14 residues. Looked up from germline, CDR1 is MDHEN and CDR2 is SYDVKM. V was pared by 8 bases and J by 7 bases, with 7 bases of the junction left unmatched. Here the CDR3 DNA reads TGTGCCAGCCTACGGACTAGCGGGTTGAATGAGCAGTTCTTC. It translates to CASLRTSGLNEQFF.

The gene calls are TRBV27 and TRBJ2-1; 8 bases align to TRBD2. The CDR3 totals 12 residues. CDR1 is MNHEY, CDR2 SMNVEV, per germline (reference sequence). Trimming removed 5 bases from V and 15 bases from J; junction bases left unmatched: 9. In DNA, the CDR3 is TGTGCCAGCAGTCCCCCGGGAGGGTCGGGGTTCTTC. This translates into CASSPPGGSGFF.

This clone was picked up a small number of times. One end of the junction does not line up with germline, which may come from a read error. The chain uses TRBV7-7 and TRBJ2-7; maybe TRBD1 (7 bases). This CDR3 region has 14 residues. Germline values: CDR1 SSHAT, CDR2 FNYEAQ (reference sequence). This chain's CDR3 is CASSLFRGAYEQYF. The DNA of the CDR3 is TGTGCTAGCAGCTTATTCAGGGGGGCCTACGAGCAGTACTTC.

CDR3 sequence reads: CAWSARLDGNTGELFF. The DNA for the CDR3 is TGTGCCTGGAGTGCCCGACTAGACGGGAACACCGGGGAGCTGTTTTTT. The chain carries TRBV30 and TRBJ2-2; a possible D gene is TRBD2 (6 bases). The CDR3 spans 16 residues. The germline gives CDR1 GTSNPN, CDR2 SVGIG (reference sequence). V lost 1 base to trimming and J lost 1 base, with 13 bases between them.

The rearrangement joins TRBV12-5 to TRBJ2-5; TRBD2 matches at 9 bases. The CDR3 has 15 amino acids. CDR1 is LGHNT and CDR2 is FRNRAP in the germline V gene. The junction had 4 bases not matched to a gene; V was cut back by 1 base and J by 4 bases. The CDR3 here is CASGLAISGRETQYF. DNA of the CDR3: TGTGCTAGTGGTTTGGCCATTAGCGGGAGAGAGACCCAGTACTTC.

CDR3 nucleotide sequence: TGTGCCAGCAGCCCCTCGGGGGATCGTGCCGGGGAGCTGTTTTTT. Its translation is CASSPSGDRAGELFF. This chain connects TRBV7-3 to TRBJ2-2; weak D call: TRBD2 (6 bases). This CDR3 is built from 15 residues. CDR1 is SGHTA and CDR2 is FQGTGA in the germline V gene. V shed 5 bases and J shed 6 bases, with 16 bases lying between them.

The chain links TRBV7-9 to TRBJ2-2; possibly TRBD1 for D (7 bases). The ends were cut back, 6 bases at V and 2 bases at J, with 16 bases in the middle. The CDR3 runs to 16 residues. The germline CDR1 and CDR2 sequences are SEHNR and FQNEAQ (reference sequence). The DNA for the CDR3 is TGTGCCAGCAGTCCCGTTGGAGGGGGCAACACCGGGGAGCTGTTTTTT. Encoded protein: CASSPVGGGNTGELFF.

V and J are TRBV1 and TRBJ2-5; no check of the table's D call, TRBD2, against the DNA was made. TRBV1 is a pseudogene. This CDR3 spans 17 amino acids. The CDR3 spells CTSSHRGEAKDQETQYF. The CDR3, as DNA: TGCACCAGCAGCCATCGAGGGGAGGCGAAGGACCAAGAGACCCAGTACTTC.

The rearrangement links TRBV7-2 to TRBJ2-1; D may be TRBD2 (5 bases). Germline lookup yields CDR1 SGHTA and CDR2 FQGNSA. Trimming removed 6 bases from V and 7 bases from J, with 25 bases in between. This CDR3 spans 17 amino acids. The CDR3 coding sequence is TGTGCCAGCAGTCTCAATCCGCGGGCGGTTCTGGCGAATGAGCAGTTCTTC. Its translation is CASSLNPRAVLANEQFF.

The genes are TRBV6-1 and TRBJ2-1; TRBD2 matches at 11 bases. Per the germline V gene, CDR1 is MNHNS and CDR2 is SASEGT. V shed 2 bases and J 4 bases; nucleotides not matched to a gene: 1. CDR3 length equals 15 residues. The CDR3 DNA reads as TGTGCCAGCAGTGAAAGGACTAGCGGGTACAATGAGCAGTTCTTC. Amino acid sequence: CASSERTSGYNEQFF.

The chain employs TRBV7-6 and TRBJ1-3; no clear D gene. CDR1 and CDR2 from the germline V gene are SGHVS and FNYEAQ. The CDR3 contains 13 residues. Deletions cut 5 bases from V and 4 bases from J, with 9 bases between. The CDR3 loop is CASSPAVGNTIYF. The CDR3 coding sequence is TGTGCCAGCAGCCCTGCTGTGGGAAACACCATATATTTT. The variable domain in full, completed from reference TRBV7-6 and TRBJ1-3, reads GAGVSQSPRYKVTKRGQDVALRCDPISGHVSLYWYRQALGQGPEFLTYFNYEAQQDKSGLPNDRFSAERPEGSISTLTIQRTEQRDSAMYRCASSPAVGNTIYFGEGSWLTVV.